This is a list of T cell receptor beta chains from one sample in a study of OX40 agonist ivuxolimab in advanced cancers. Libraries were prepared by immunoSEQ multiplex PCR; TCRdb keeps only in-frame clonotypes and omits some of them. The sample records approximately 58,000 clones, 80% to 90% being singletons. The sequenced sample was CD4+ or CD8+ T cells sorted from blood, obtained in a trial of the OX40 agonist ivuxolimab. These receptor sequences come from an adult with an advanced solid tumor such as melanoma, head and neck, liver or kidney cancer. CDR3s include the opening cysteine and the closing phenylalanine or tryptophan. D genes are given only for firm matches. Expanded clones get a size class; other rows say once, few or many, or leave the size out.

j_call: TRBJ2-7; clone_size: NA; d_call: TRBD1; v_call: TRBV18; cdr3_nt: TGTGCCAGCTCACCCCCAACAGGGGCCGTCAAGGAGCAGTACTTC; cdr3_aa: CASSPPTGAVKEQYF
j_call: TRBJ2-1; clone_size: NA; d_call: TRBD2; v_call: TRBV10-3; cdr3_nt: TGTGCCATCAGTGTTTCTGCCCTTAGCGGGAGGGCGAAGAACAATGAGCAGTTCTTC; cdr3_aa: CAISVSALSGRAKNNEQFF
j_call: TRBJ2-2; clone_size: NA; d_call: TRBD2; v_call: TRBV5-1; cdr3_nt: TGCGCCAGCAGCTTGGAGAGCGGGAGGGCCTCCGGGGAGCTGTTTTTT; cdr3_aa: CASSLESGRASGELFF
j_call: TRBJ2-5; clone_size: NA; d_call: TRBD2; v_call: TRBV4-3; cdr3_nt: TGCGCCAGCAGCCAAGATCTGAGCGGGAGTAGGGGCCAAGAGACCCAGTACTTC; cdr3_aa: CASSQDLSGSRGQETQYF
j_call: TRBJ2-3; clone_size: NA; d_call: NA; v_call: TRBV5-6; cdr3_nt: TGTGCCAGCAGCGGACTGACGGATACGCAGTATTTT; cdr3_aa: CASSGLTDTQYF
j_call: TRBJ2-2; clone_size: NA; d_call: TRBD2; v_call: TRBV28; cdr3_nt: TGTGCCACCTGGGAGCGGGGCACCGGGGAGCTGTTTTTT; cdr3_aa: CATWERGTGELFF
j_call: TRBJ1-2; clone_size: once; d_call: NA; v_call: TRBV19; cdr3_nt: TGTGCCAGTAGTGTAACGAGTCGCTATGGCTACACCTTC; cdr3_aa: CASSVTSRYGYTF
j_call: TRBJ1-2; clone_size: NA; d_call: NA; v_call: TRBV11-1; cdr3_nt: TGTGCCAGCAGCTTAGAGGCAGCCAGCTATGGCTACACCTTC; cdr3_aa: CASSLEAASYGYTF
j_call: TRBJ1-3; clone_size: NA; d_call: NA; v_call: TRBV7-6; cdr3_nt: TGTGCCAGCAGCTTAATAGGACGTAGCTCTGGAAACACCATATATTTT; cdr3_aa: CASSLIGRSSGNTIYF
j_call: TRBJ2-5; clone_size: NA; d_call: NA; v_call: TRBV7-9; cdr3_nt: TGTGCCAGCAGCTTATTCCAGACAACAGAGACCCAGTACTTC; cdr3_aa: CASSLFQTTETQYF
j_call: TRBJ2-2; clone_size: NA; d_call: NA; v_call: TRBV19; cdr3_nt: TGTGCCAGTAGGGAACCGGGCTCTAACACCGGGGAGCTGTTTTTT; cdr3_aa: CASREPGSNTGELFF
j_call: TRBJ1-2; clone_size: NA; d_call: TRBD1; v_call: TRBV28; cdr3_nt: TGTGCCAGCAGTTTCCCGGCTCACAGGGGTGGCTACACCTTC; cdr3_aa: CASSFPAHRGGYTF
j_call: TRBJ1-3; clone_size: NA; d_call: NA; v_call: TRBV11-2; cdr3_nt: TGTGCCAGCAGCTTATCTACCGGGGGAGACGGAAACACCATATATTTT; cdr3_aa: CASSLSTGGDGNTIYF
j_call: TRBJ1-3; clone_size: NA; d_call: NA; v_call: TRBV11-3; cdr3_nt: TGTGCCAGCAGCCTTTACCTTGGAAACACCATATATTTT; cdr3_aa: CASSLYLGNTIYF
j_call: TRBJ2-1; clone_size: NA; d_call: TRBD2; v_call: TRBV7-2; cdr3_nt: TGTGCCAGCAGCTTCTATGCAGGGACTAGCGGGAGTGGTGAGCAGTTCTTC; cdr3_aa: CASSFYAGTSGSGEQFF
j_call: TRBJ1-5; clone_size: NA; d_call: NA; v_call: TRBV28; cdr3_nt: TGTGCCAGCAGCATCACGACAAGCAATCAGCCCCAGCATTTT; cdr3_aa: CASSITTSNQPQHF
j_call: TRBJ2-1; clone_size: NA; d_call: TRBD2; v_call: TRBV9; cdr3_nt: TGTGCCAGCAGCGTAGGACTAGCCAATGAGCAGTTCTTC; cdr3_aa: CASSVGLANEQFF
j_call: TRBJ2-2; clone_size: NA; d_call: NA; v_call: TRBV4-1; cdr3_nt: TGCGCCAGCAGCCTGTCCGGGACAATCTTTTTGGGGGAGCTGTTTTTT; cdr3_aa: CASSLSGTIFLGELFF
j_call: TRBJ1-1; clone_size: NA; d_call: NA; v_call: TRBV7-3; cdr3_nt: TGTGCCAGCAGCTTACGGGGGGACACTGAAGCTTTCTTT; cdr3_aa: CASSLRGDTEAFF
j_call: TRBJ2-3; clone_size: NA; d_call: TRBD2; v_call: TRBV5-1; cdr3_nt: TGCGCCAGCGGACCACTAGCGGGAGAGGCAGATACGCAGTATTTT; cdr3_aa: CASGPLAGEADTQYF
j_call: TRBJ2-2; clone_size: NA; d_call: NA; v_call: TRBV2; cdr3_nt: TGTGCCAGCAGTGTTACAAACACCGGGGAGCTGTTTTTT; cdr3_aa: CASSVTNTGELFF
j_call: TRBJ1-4; clone_size: NA; d_call: NA; v_call: TRBV15; cdr3_nt: TGTGCCACCAGCCATGGACGGCTTAATGAAAAACTGTTTTTT; cdr3_aa: CATSHGRLNEKLFF
j_call: TRBJ2-5; clone_size: NA; d_call: TRBD2; v_call: TRBV7-8; cdr3_nt: TGTGCCAGCAGCCCCGGTCTAGCGGGCTTAGAGACCCAGTACTTC; cdr3_aa: CASSPGLAGLETQYF
j_call: TRBJ2-7; clone_size: NA; d_call: TRBD1; v_call: TRBV19; cdr3_nt: TGTGCCAGTAGTATCAGGGGGACAGGTACCTACGAGCAGTACTTC; cdr3_aa: CASSIRGTGTYEQYF
j_call: TRBJ1-1; clone_size: NA; d_call: NA; v_call: TRBV2; cdr3_nt: TGTGCCAGCAGTTCTGACGGAGGGAACACTGAAGCTTTCTTT; cdr3_aa: CASSSDGGNTEAFF
j_call: TRBJ1-5; clone_size: NA; d_call: TRBD1; v_call: TRBV10-3; cdr3_nt: TGTGCCATCAGTGAGGACAGGGCCGGCAATCAGCCCCAGCATTTT; cdr3_aa: CAISEDRAGNQPQHF
j_call: TRBJ2-1; clone_size: NA; d_call: NA; v_call: TRBV7-9; cdr3_nt: TGTGCCAGCAGCTTGAGTACAATCGGTCACGGTGAGCAGTTCTTC; cdr3_aa: CASSLSTIGHGEQFF
j_call: TRBJ2-1; clone_size: NA; d_call: NA; v_call: TRBV28; cdr3_nt: TGTGCCAGCGAGTTTAGGGGCCGCTCCTACAATGAGCAGTTCTTC; cdr3_aa: CASEFRGRSYNEQFF
j_call: TRBJ2-5; clone_size: NA; d_call: TRBD2; v_call: TRBV30; cdr3_nt: TGTGCCTGGACCACTAGCGTCCAAGAGACCCAGTACTTC; cdr3_aa: CAWTTSVQETQYF
j_call: TRBJ2-1; clone_size: once; d_call: TRBD2; v_call: TRBV6-6; cdr3_nt: TGTGCCAGCAGCCCTGTGGGGGAGGGAAACAATGAGCAGTTCTTC; cdr3_aa: CASSPVGEGNNEQFF
j_call: TRBJ2-1; clone_size: NA; d_call: TRBD2; v_call: TRBV7-6; cdr3_nt: TGTGCCAGCAGCTTAGGACTAGCCCTAATAGGCAATGAGCAGTTCTTC; cdr3_aa: CASSLGLALIGNEQFF
j_call: TRBJ1-1; clone_size: NA; d_call: NA; v_call: TRBV30; cdr3_nt: TGTGCCTGGAGTGTTGAGGGGTTCGCTGAAGCTTTCTTT; cdr3_aa: CAWSVEGFAEAFF
j_call: TRBJ2-1; clone_size: few; d_call: TRBD2; v_call: TRBV18; cdr3_nt: TGTGCCAGCTCACCACCTATTAGCGGGAGTGGTAATGAGCAGTTCTTC; cdr3_aa: CASSPPISGSGNEQFF
j_call: TRBJ2-2; clone_size: few; d_call: NA; v_call: TRBV11-2; cdr3_nt: TGTGCCAGCAGCTTTAACAGGAGGGGGGACACCGGGGAGCTGTTTTTT; cdr3_aa: CASSFNRRGDTGELFF
j_call: TRBJ1-5; clone_size: NA; d_call: TRBD1; v_call: TRBV5-1; cdr3_nt: TGCGCCAGCAGCCCCCGGGACAGGGGTAGCAATCAGCCCCAGCATTTT; cdr3_aa: CASSPRDRGSNQPQHF
j_call: TRBJ1-1; clone_size: NA; d_call: NA; v_call: TRBV11-3; cdr3_nt: TGTGCCAGCAGCTTATACAGGAACACTGAAGCTTTCTTT; cdr3_aa: CASSLYRNTEAFF
j_call: TRBJ2-3; clone_size: NA; d_call: NA; v_call: TRBV4-2; cdr3_nt: TGTGCCAGCAGCCTAGCGGAGCCTAGCACAGATACGCAGTATTTT; cdr3_aa: CASSLAEPSTDTQYF
j_call: TRBJ2-1; clone_size: NA; d_call: NA; v_call: TRBV11-2; cdr3_nt: TGTGCCAGCAGCTTGTTTGGTTGGGAGCCTGGTGAGCAGTTCTTC; cdr3_aa: CASSLFGWEPGEQFF
j_call: TRBJ2-7; clone_size: NA; d_call: TRBD2; v_call: TRBV27; cdr3_nt: TGTGCCAGCAGGGGAAGCGGGAGGAGCTCCTACGAGCAGTACTTC; cdr3_aa: CASRGSGRSSYEQYF
j_call: TRBJ1-2; clone_size: NA; d_call: NA; v_call: TRBV6-1; cdr3_nt: TGTGCCAGCAGTGCAACGGGGAATGGAGGCTACACCTTC; cdr3_aa: CASSATGNGGYTF
j_call: TRBJ1-1; clone_size: NA; d_call: NA; v_call: TRBV25-1; cdr3_nt: TGTGCCAGCAGGTGGGGGGCGAACACTGAAGCTTTCTTT; cdr3_aa: CASRWGANTEAFF
j_call: TRBJ2-1; clone_size: NA; d_call: TRBD1; v_call: TRBV7-8; cdr3_nt: TGTGCCAGCACCCAGGGGGTCTCCTACAATGAGCAGTTCTTC; cdr3_aa: CASTQGVSYNEQFF